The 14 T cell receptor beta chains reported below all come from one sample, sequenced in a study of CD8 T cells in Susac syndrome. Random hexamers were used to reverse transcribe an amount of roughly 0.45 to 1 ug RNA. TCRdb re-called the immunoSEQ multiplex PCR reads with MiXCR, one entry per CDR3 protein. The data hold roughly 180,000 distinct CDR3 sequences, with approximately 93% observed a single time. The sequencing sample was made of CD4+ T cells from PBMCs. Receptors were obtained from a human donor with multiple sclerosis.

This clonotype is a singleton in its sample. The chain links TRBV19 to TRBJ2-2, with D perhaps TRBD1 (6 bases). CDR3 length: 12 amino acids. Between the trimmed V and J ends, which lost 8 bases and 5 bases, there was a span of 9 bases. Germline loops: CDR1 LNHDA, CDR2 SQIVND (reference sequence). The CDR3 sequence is CASGTGTGELFF. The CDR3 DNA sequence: TGTGCCAGTGGAACAGGGACCGGGGAGCTGTTTTTT.

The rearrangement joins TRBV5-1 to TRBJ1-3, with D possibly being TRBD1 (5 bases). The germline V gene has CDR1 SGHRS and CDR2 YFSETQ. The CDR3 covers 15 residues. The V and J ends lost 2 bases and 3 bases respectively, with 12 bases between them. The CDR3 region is CASSFSRDLGNTIYF. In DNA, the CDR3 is TGCGCCAGCAGCTTCTCACGGGACCTTGGAAACACCATATATTTT.

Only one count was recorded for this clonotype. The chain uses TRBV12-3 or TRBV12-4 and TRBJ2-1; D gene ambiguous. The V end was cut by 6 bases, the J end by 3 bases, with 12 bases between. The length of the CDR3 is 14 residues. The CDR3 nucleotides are TGTGCCAGCAGCTCTGGGAACTTCTACAATGAGCAGTTCTTC. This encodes CASSSGNFYNEQFF.

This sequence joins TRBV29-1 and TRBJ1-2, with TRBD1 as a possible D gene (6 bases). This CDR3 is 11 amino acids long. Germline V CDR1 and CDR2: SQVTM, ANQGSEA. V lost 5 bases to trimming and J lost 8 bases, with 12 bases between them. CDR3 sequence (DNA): TGCAGCGTTTCCGACAGGCGCGGCTACACCTTC. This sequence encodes CSVSDRRGYTF.

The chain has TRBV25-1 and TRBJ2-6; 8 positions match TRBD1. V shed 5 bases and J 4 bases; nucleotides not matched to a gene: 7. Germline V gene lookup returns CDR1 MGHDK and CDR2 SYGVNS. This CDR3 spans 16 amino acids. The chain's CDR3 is CASSLIQGAGANVLTF. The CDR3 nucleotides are TGTGCCAGCAGTCTGATTCAGGGGGCAGGGGCCAACGTCCTGACTTTC.

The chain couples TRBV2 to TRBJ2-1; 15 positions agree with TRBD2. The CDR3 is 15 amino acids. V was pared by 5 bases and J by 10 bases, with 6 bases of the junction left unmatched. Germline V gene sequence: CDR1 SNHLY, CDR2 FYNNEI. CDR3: CASSRTSGRAVEQFF. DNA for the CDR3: TGTGCCAGCAGTCGGACTAGCGGGAGGGCAGTCGAGCAGTTCTTC.

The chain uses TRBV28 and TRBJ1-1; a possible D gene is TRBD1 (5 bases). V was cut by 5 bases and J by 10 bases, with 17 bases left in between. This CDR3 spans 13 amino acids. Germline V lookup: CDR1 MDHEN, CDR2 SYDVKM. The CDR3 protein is CASSRPPLGVAFF. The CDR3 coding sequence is TGTGCCAGCAGTCGTCCACCTTTAGGGGTAGCTTTCTTT. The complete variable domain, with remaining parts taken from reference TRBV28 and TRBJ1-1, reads DVKVTQSSRYLVKRTGEKVFLECVQDMDHENMFWYRQDPGLGLRLIYFSYDVKMKEKGDIPEGYSVSREKKERFSLILESASTNQTSMYLCASSRPPLGVAFFGQGTRLTVV.

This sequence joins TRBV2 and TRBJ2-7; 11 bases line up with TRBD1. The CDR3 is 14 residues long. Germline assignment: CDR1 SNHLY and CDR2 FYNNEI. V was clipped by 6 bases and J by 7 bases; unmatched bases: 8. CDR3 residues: CASRSPGTGGEQYF. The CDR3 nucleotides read TGTGCCAGCAGGTCCCCCGGGACAGGGGGTGAGCAGTACTTC.

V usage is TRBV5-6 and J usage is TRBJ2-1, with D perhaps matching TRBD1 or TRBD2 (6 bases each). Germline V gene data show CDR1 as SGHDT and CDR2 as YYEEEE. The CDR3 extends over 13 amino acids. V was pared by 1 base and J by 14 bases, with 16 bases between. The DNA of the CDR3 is TGTGCCAGCAGCTTGACGGGGGCGAAGGTGAAGTTCTTC. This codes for CASSLTGAKVKFF.

CDR3 loop: CASSPPTGLNQPQHF. In DNA, the CDR3 is TGTGCCAGCAGCCCCCCGACAGGGCTCAATCAGCCCCAGCATTTT. The J gene is TRBJ1-5, the V gene TRBV28; 7 nucleotides align to TRBD1. The CDR3 extends over 15 amino acids. V gave up 6 bases and J gave up 3 bases; unmatched junction bases: 8. Germline assignment: CDR1 MDHEN and CDR2 SYDVKM.

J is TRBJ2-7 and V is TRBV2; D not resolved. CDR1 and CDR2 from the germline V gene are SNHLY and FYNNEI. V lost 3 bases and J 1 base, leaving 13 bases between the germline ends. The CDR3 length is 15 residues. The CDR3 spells CASSERSVRSYEQYF. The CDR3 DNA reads TGTGCCAGCAGTGAGAGGTCGGTAAGATCCTACGAGCAGTACTTC.

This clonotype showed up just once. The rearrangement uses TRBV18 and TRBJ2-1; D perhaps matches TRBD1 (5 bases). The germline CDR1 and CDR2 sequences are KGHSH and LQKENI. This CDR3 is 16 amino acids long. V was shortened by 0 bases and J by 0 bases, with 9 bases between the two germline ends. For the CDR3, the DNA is TGTGCCAGCTCACCACCAGGGGTAAGCTCCTACAATGAGCAGTTCTTC. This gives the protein CASSPPGVSSYNEQFF.

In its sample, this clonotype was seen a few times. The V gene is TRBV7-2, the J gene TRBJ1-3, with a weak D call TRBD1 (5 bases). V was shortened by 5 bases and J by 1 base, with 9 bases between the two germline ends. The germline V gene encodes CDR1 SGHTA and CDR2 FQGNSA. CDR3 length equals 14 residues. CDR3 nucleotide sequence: TGTGCCAGCAGCCCTGACAGTTCTGGAAACACCATATATTTT. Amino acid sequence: CASSPDSSGNTIYF.

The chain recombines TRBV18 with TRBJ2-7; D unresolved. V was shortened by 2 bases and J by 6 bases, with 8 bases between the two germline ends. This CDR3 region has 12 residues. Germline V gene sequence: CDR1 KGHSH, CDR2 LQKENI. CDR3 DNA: TGTGCCAGCTCACCATCCCTTTTCGAGCAGTACTTC. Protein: CASSPSLFEQYF.